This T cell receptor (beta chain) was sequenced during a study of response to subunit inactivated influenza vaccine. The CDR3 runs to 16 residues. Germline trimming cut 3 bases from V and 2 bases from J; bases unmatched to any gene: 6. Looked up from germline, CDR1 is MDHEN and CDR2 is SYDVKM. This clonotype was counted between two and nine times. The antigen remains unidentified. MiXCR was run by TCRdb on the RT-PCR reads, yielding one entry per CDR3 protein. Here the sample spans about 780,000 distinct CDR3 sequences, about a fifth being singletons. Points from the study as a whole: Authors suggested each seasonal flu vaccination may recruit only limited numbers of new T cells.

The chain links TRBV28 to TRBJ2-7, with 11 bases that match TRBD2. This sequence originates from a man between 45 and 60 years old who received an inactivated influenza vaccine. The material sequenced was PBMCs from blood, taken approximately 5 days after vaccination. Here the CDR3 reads CASSFLIAGGAYEQYF. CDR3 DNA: TGTGCCAGCAGTTTCCTAATAGCGGGGGGGGCCTACGAGCAGTACTTC.